Listed below are T cell receptor beta chains from one sample, sequenced in a study of cytotoxic CD8 clonotypes in ibrutinib-treated CLL. Some clones are missing from TCRdb's copy, which holds only in-frame ones; the method was immunoSEQ multiplex PCR. Among 130,000 to 150,000 clones listed, about four fifths were seen once. The sequencing used PBMCs, collected after 12 months of ibrutinib treatment. These receptors were collected from a human donor with chronic lymphocytic leukemia. The CDR3 runs from the conserved cysteine through the conserved F or W. The order of the fields is V gene, J gene, clone size, D gene, CDR3 protein, CDR3 DNA. The D gene is left open where the match is weak. Clone size is stated in some rows and not others, as once, few, many or a class when expanded.

TRBV5-4,TRBJ2-3,-,TRBD1,CASSLGGTGTDTQYF,TGTGCCAGCAGCTTGGGGGGGACAGGGACAGATACGCAGTATTTT
TRBV4-3,TRBJ2-2,-,TRBD2,CASSQDGAGGYVGELFF,TGCGCCAGCAGCCAAGACGGGGCGGGAGGCTACGTCGGGGAGCTGTTTTTT
TRBV14,TRBJ2-7,-,-,CASSQDRTYEQYF,TGTGCCAGCAGCCAAGATCGTACCTACGAGCAGTACTTC
TRBV5-1,TRBJ2-7,once,TRBD1,CASSPPTGTNEQYF,TGCGCCAGCAGCCCTCCGACAGGGACGAACGAGCAGTACTTC
TRBV6-5,TRBJ2-5,-,-,CASSYRETQYF,TGTGCCAGCAGTTACAGGGAGACCCAGTACTTC
TRBV9,TRBJ2-3,-,TRBD2,CATSGTSARTDTQYF,TGTGCCACCTCGGGGACTAGCGCTCGCACAGATACGCAGTATTTT
TRBV28,TRBJ2-4,once,-,CASSFNINRAKNIQYF,TGTGCCAGCAGTTTTAATATCAACAGAGCCAAAAACATTCAGTACTTC
TRBV2,TRBJ2-6,-,TRBD2,CASSRLAGGPGANVLTF,TGTGCCAGCAGTAGACTAGCGGGAGGGCCTGGGGCCAACGTCCTGACTTTC
TRBV13,TRBJ2-7,-,TRBD2,CASSPGLAGGLTRGEQYF,TGTGCCAGCAGCCCTGGACTAGCGGGAGGCTTAACCAGGGGCGAGCAGTACTTC
TRBV27,TRBJ2-7,once,-,CASSLFGGSPSYEQYF,TGTGCCAGCAGTTTATTTGGGGGGTCACCATCCTACGAGCAGTACTTC
TRBV9,TRBJ1-2,-,-,CASSVVGTSGYTF,TGTGCCAGCAGCGTAGTCGGGACATCCGGCTACACCTTC
TRBV6-5,TRBJ1-1,-,-,CASGLSLTEAFF,TGTGCCAGCGGGTTGAGTCTAACTGAAGCTTTCTTT
TRBV29-1,TRBJ2-7,-,TRBD1,CSVAGTESSYEQYF,TGCAGCGTTGCCGGGACAGAAAGCTCCTACGAGCAGTACTTC
TRBV15,TRBJ2-6,-,-,CATSREASGANVLTF,TGTGCCACCAGCAGGGAAGCCTCTGGGGCCAACGTCCTGACTTTC
TRBV6-5,TRBJ2-3,-,-,CASSYSGDLTDTQYF,TGTGCCAGCAGTTATTCAGGGGACCTCACAGATACGCAGTATTTT
TRBV19,TRBJ1-2,few,-,CASSAGGLYGYTF,TGTGCCAGCTCGGCGGGCGGACTGTATGGCTACACCTTC
TRBV2,TRBJ2-5,-,-,CASTWTRYQETQYF,TGTGCCAGTACGTGGACAAGATACCAAGAGACCCAGTACTTC
TRBV2,TRBJ2-7,-,-,CASRRQLSYEQYF,TGTGCCTCCCGGCGACAGCTCTCCTACGAGCAGTACTTC